The rows below give T cell receptor beta chains drawn from one sample of a study of identical twins. TCRdb independently ran MiXCR on the 5' RACE reads; one entry per CDR3 protein. The sample includes approximately 410,000 distinct CDR3 sequences, approximately 18% of them seen just once. The sample taken for sequencing was naive T cells sorted from blood. The receptors come from a man aged 45-60 years in good health. The CDR3 runs from the conserved cysteine through the conserved F or W. D genes are given only for firm matches. A clone size is listed for some rows: how often the clone was seen (once, few, many), or a class if it is expanded.

d_call | j_call | clone_size | v_call | cdr3_aa | cdr3_nt
- | TRBJ1-1 | - | TRBV18 | CASSPWNTEAFF | TGTGCCAGCTCACCTTGGAACACTGAAGCTTTCTTT
TRBD2 | TRBJ2-7 | few | TRBV20-1 | CSARDPRGAGVYEQYF | TGCAGTGCTAGGGATCCCCGAGGAGCGGGGGTATACGAGCAGTACTTC
TRBD1 | TRBJ2-1 | - | TRBV5-4 | CASSPGTGEYNEQFF | TGTGCCAGCAGCCCCGGGACAGGGGAATACAATGAGCAGTTCTTC
TRBD2 | TRBJ2-1 | many | TRBV12-3/TRBV12-4 | CASSLTGGGANEQFF | TGTGCCAGCAGTTTAACAGGCGGGGGGGCGAATGAGCAGTTCTTC
TRBD1 | TRBJ2-7 | many | TRBV5-1 | CASSYGTGYEQYF | TGCGCCAGCAGCTACGGGACAGGGTACGAGCAGTACTTC
TRBD2 | TRBJ2-3 | few | TRBV7-9 | CASSFQLAGEDTQYF | TGTGCCAGCAGCTTCCAACTAGCGGGAGAAGATACGCAGTATTTT
- | TRBJ2-7 | many | TRBV5-1 | CASSFGTDKYEQYF | TGCGCCAGCAGCTTCGGGACGGATAAGTACGAGCAGTACTTC
TRBD1 | TRBJ1-1 | many | TRBV12-3/TRBV12-4 | CASSLAGTGGRRAFF | TGTGCCAGCAGTTTAGCTGGGACAGGGGGGAGGAGAGCTTTCTTT
TRBD1 | TRBJ2-5 | - | TRBV5-6 | CASSMDRMKTQYF | TGTGCCAGCAGCATGGACAGGATGAAGACCCAGTACTTC
TRBD2 | TRBJ2-2 | few | TRBV20-1 | CSARGLAGNTGELFF | TGCAGTGCTAGGGGGCTAGCGGGGAACACCGGGGAGCTGTTTTTT
TRBD1 | TRBJ2-7 | once | TRBV28 | CASSLRSRGLIYYEQYF | TGTGCCAGCAGTCTCAGATCCAGGGGGCTCATATACTACGAGCAGTACTTC
- | TRBJ2-3 | many | TRBV20-1 | CSASRQVSTDTQYF | TGCAGTGCCAGCCGCCAGGTTAGCACAGATACGCAGTATTTT
TRBD2 | TRBJ2-1 | - | TRBV20-1 | CSATPQGLAGDEQFF | TGCAGTGCTACTCCCCAGGGACTAGCGGGAGATGAGCAGTTCTTC
TRBD2 | TRBJ2-1 | - | TRBV7-2 | CASSAGTSGGAGEQFF | TGTGCCAGCAGCGCCGGGACTAGCGGGGGGGCCGGCGAGCAGTTCTTC
TRBD1 | TRBJ2-7 | - | TRBV12-3/TRBV12-4 | CASSAAGTGVAGQYF | TGTGCCAGCAGTGCCGCCGGGACAGGTGTGGCCGGGCAGTACTTC
- | TRBJ2-7 | many | TRBV6-2/TRBV6-3 | CASSKPYEQYF | TGTGCCAGCAGTAAACCCTACGAGCAGTACTTC
- | TRBJ2-5 | - | TRBV25-1 | CASSEYTGDTQYF | TGTGCCAGCAGTGAATATACTGGGGATACCCAGTACTTC
- | TRBJ2-1 | many | TRBV20-1 | CSAGISGTFPYEQFF | TGCAGTGCTGGGATATCCGGGACATTCCCATACGAGCAGTTCTTC
- | TRBJ1-1 | - | TRBV6-2/TRBV6-3 | CASSYHGLNTEAFF | TGTGCCAGCAGTTACCACGGATTGAACACTGAAGCTTTCTTT
- | TRBJ2-7 | many | TRBV18 | CASSPSTGKAGEQYF | TGTGCCAGCTCACCATCTACAGGGAAAGCGGGCGAGCAGTACTTC
- | TRBJ2-5 | many | TRBV29-1 | CSVVTVQETQYF | TGCAGCGTAGTGACTGTACAAGAGACCCAGTACTTC
TRBD2 | TRBJ2-7 | few | TRBV7-9 | CASTRTSGTYEQYF | TGTGCCAGCACCAGGACTAGCGGGACCTACGAGCAGTACTTC
TRBD2 | TRBJ2-5 | few | TRBV15 | CATSRVASGTETQYF | TGTGCCACCAGCAGAGTGGCTAGCGGGACAGAGACCCAGTACTTC
- | TRBJ1-4 | - | TRBV20-1 | CSASGGNEKLFF | TGCAGTGCTAGTGGCGGGAATGAAAAACTGTTTTTT
- | TRBJ1-1 | many | TRBV20-1 | CSAQQGYYTEAFF | TGCAGTGCCCAACAGGGATACTACACTGAAGCTTTCTTT
- | TRBJ2-7 | few | TRBV5-1 | CASSFRPEKIYEQYF | TGCGCCAGCAGCTTTCGTCCAGAGAAAATCTACGAGCAGTACTTC
TRBD1 | TRBJ2-7 | - | TRBV11-3 | CASGTGGVYEQYF | TGTGCCAGCGGGACAGGGGGGGTCTACGAGCAGTACTTC
- | TRBJ2-1 | - | TRBV20-1 | CSAWGVNNEQFF | TGCAGTGCTTGGGGGGTCAACAATGAGCAGTTCTTC
TRBD2 | TRBJ2-3 | many | TRBV10-3 | CATLAGGGTDTQYF | TGTGCCACGCTAGCGGGGGGGGGGACAGATACGCAGTATTTT
TRBD2 | TRBJ2-1 | few | TRBV19 | CASSISAGEYNEQFF | TGTGCCAGTAGTATATCAGCGGGGGAGTACAATGAGCAGTTCTTC
TRBD2 | TRBJ2-1 | - | TRBV19 | CASSSRLAGYEQFF | TGTGCCAGTAGTTCAAGACTAGCGGGATATGAGCAGTTCTTC
TRBD2 | TRBJ2-5 | many | TRBV7-8 | CASSLDRLAGGGWAQYF | TGTGCCAGCAGCTTAGATCGACTAGCGGGAGGGGGTTGGGCCCAGTACTTC
TRBD2 | TRBJ2-7 | - | TRBV6-1 | CASSDISGAYEQYF | TGTGCCAGCAGTGACATTAGCGGGGCCTACGAGCAGTACTTC
- | TRBJ1-5 | - | TRBV6-2/TRBV6-3 | CASSYSGRTNQPQHF | TGTGCCAGCAGCTACTCGGGGAGAACCAATCAGCCCCAGCATTTT
TRBD2 | TRBJ2-1 | many | TRBV20-1 | CSARRGASYNEQFF | TGCAGTGCTAGGCGGGGGGCCTCCTACAATGAGCAGTTCTTC
- | TRBJ1-2 | many | TRBV5-1 | CASSPGSWDYGYTF | TGCGCCAGCAGCCCGGGAAGTTGGGACTATGGCTACACCTTC
- | TRBJ1-5 | - | TRBV20-1 | CSARGFWSEPQHF | TGCAGTGCTAGAGGGTTTTGGAGCGAGCCCCAGCATTTT
- | TRBJ1-1 | - | TRBV20-1 | CSAREPGTMNTEAFF | TGCAGTGCTAGAGAGCCTGGGACAATGAACACTGAAGCTTTCTTT
TRBD2 | TRBJ2-7 | many | TRBV12-3/TRBV12-4 | CASSLSGRAYQYF | TGTGCCAGCAGTTTAAGCGGGAGGGCCTATCAGTACTTC
- | TRBJ2-5 | few | TRBV4-2 | CASSRGPGVEETQYF | TGTGCCAGCAGCCGAGGTCCAGGGGTCGAAGAGACCCAGTACTTC
- | TRBJ2-7 | few | TRBV4-3 | CASSQDLGNSYEQYF | TGCGCCAGCAGCCAAGATTTGGGAAACTCCTACGAGCAGTACTTC
- | TRBJ1-5 | few | TRBV27 | CASSFAGTPAQPQHF | TGTGCCAGCAGTTTCGCCGGGACCCCGGCTCAGCCCCAGCATTTT
TRBD1 | TRBJ2-7 | few | TRBV29-1 | CSVENRGRVYEQYF | TGCAGCGTTGAAAACAGGGGCCGCGTTTACGAGCAGTACTTC
TRBD2 | TRBJ2-2 | - | TRBV4-2 | CASSQDIIAGGRTGELFF | TGTGCCAGCAGCCAAGACATAATAGCGGGAGGTCGCACCGGGGAGCTGTTTTTT
- | TRBJ2-1 | - | TRBV10-3 | CAISETSGVAFF | TGTGCCATCAGTGAGACCTCAGGGGTAGCGTTCTTC
- | TRBJ2-1 | - | TRBV5-1 | CASSRFVGDSYNEQFF | TGCGCCAGCAGCCGGTTTGTCGGGGACTCCTACAATGAGCAGTTCTTC
TRBD2 | TRBJ2-1 | - | TRBV29-1 | CSVALAGGDEQFF | TGCAGCGTTGCACTAGCGGGAGGGGATGAGCAGTTCTTC
TRBD2 | TRBJ2-5 | few | TRBV5-4 | CASSLSRGLSQETQYF | TGTGCCAGCAGCTTGTCACGGGGACTATCTCAAGAGACCCAGTACTTC
TRBD1 | TRBJ2-7 | many | TRBV5-1 | CASSLAWTGGTNEQYF | TGCGCCAGCAGCTTGGCCTGGACAGGGGGCACCAACGAGCAGTACTTC
- | TRBJ2-1 | - | TRBV12-5 | CASGFDSDEQFF | TGTGCTAGTGGTTTCGACAGTGATGAGCAGTTCTTC
TRBD2 | TRBJ2-5 | many | TRBV28 | CASRSPGGETQYF | TGTGCCAGCAGATCGCCGGGAGGAGAGACCCAGTACTTC
TRBD2 | TRBJ2-1 | - | TRBV5-1 | CASSLTGTTNNEQFF | TGCGCCAGCAGCCTTACCGGGACTACCAACAATGAGCAGTTCTTC
- | TRBJ2-3 | once | TRBV20-1 | CSAATGDTQYF | TGCAGTGCTGCTACCGGGGATACGCAGTATTTT
TRBD2 | TRBJ2-3 | few | TRBV28 | CASSLRTSGRNLALDTQYF | TGTGCCAGCAGTCTCAGGACTAGCGGGAGAAACCTAGCACTAGATACGCAGTATTTT
TRBD2 | TRBJ2-1 | - | TRBV16 | CASSQWRENYNEQFF | TGTGCCAGCAGCCAATGGCGGGAGAACTACAATGAGCAGTTCTTC